Presented here are 21 T cell receptor beta chains from one specimen sequenced in a study of blood T cell repertoires in COVID-19. TCRdb's table, derived via immunoSEQ multiplex PCR, lists solely in-frame clones and lacks some. The table has tens of thousands of clones, roughly nine tenths seen once; the top ten hold about 17%. The sequenced sample consisted of peripheral blood. The receptors derive from a man in his sixties with active or convalescent COVID-19.

The V and J genes are TRBV4-1 and TRBJ1-5; TRBD1 agrees at 9 bases. The CDR3 has 18 residues. The germline V gene encodes CDR1 MGHRA and CDR2 YSYEKL. The V and J ends lost 0 bases and 5 bases, in that order; junction bases with no gene match: 11. The CDR3, as DNA: TGCGCCAGCAGCCAAGATTGGTCCGGGACAGGGACGGATCAGCCCCAGCATTTT. It codes for CASSQDWSGTGTDQPQHF.

The chain carries TRBV5-1 and TRBJ1-2; D is uncertain. The germline V gene encodes CDR1 SGHRS and CDR2 YFSETQ. The CDR3 has 12 residues. Trimming stripped 3 bases from V and 4 bases from J, with 7 bases between. The CDR3 nucleotides read TGCGCCAGCAGCTCCGGGATCTATGGCTACACCTTC. Its protein product is CASSSGIYGYTF.

The chain couples TRBV18 to TRBJ1-1; tentatively, D is TRBD1 (6 bases). Germline V gives CDR1 KGHSH, CDR2 LQKENI. The CDR3 extends over 13 amino acids. Trimming left V 9 bases short and J 5 bases short, with 16 bases between. The CDR3 protein is CASQQGQGTEAFF. The CDR3 DNA reads TGTGCCAGTCAACAGGGTCAGGGAACTGAAGCTTTCTTT.

The chain joins TRBV11-2 to TRBJ1-3, with 8 bases that match TRBD1. The V and J ends lost 3 bases and 1 base, in that order; junction bases with no gene match: 2. Germline assignment: CDR1 SGHAT and CDR2 FQNNGV. This CDR3 contains 15 residues. CDR3 sequence reads: CASSFRGLSGNTIYF. DNA for the CDR3: TGTGCCAGCAGCTTCAGGGGGCTTTCTGGAAACACCATATATTTT.

V usage is TRBV10-2 and J usage is TRBJ1-1, with 8 bases fitting TRBD1. CDR3 length equals 14 residues. Trimming removed 6 bases from V and 6 bases from J; junction bases left unmatched: 9. The germline V gene encodes CDR1 WSHSY and CDR2 SAAADI. The CDR3 is CASRETTGGAEAFF. CDR3 nucleotide sequence: TGCGCCAGCAGGGAGACCACAGGGGGGGCTGAAGCTTTCTTT.

The rearrangement joins TRBV6-5 to TRBJ1-5; 7 bases map to TRBD1. CDR1 and CDR2 from the germline V gene are MNHEY and SVGAGI. CDR3 size: 15 residues. Losses at the gene ends were 6 bases for V and 5 bases for J; bases not matched to a gene: 10. This CDR3 reads CASRGTARLDQPQHF. The CDR3 DNA sequence: TGTGCCAGCAGAGGGACAGCGCGCTTAGATCAGCCCCAGCATTTT.

The chain is built from TRBV6-2 or TRBV6-3 and TRBJ2-7, with 9 bases lining up with TRBD1. The CDR3 covers 17 residues. The ends lost 6 bases at V and 3 bases at J; junction bases unmatched: 15. Germline V gene lookup returns CDR1 MNHEY and CDR2 SVGEGT. The CDR3 sequence is CASRPHIRTGEHYEQYF. CDR3 DNA sequence: TGTGCCAGCAGACCTCACATCAGGACAGGGGAGCACTACGAGCAGTACTTC.

This chain uses TRBV2 with TRBJ2-7, with TRBD2 as a possible D gene (6 bases). The CDR3 has 14 residues. Between the trimmed V and J ends, which lost 6 bases and 3 bases, there was a span of 15 bases. Germline V gene data show CDR1 as SNHLY and CDR2 as FYNNEI. The CDR3 protein is CASRLIAENYEQYF. The CDR3 nucleotides read TGTGCCAGCAGACTCATAGCGGAGAACTACGAGCAGTACTTC.

As for this clone: No DNA is shown, since the ends of the CDR3 on it are uncertain; the CDR3 is the one TCRdb lists. The J gene is TRBJ1-2, the V gene TRBV29-1; TRBD1 is taken as the D call from the table, unchecked against the DNA. The length of the CDR3 is 11 amino acids, counting both ends. Germline V gene sequence: CDR1 SQVTM, CDR2 ANQGSEA. CDR3 sequence: CSVGTGARHTF.

The chain carries TRBV5-1 and TRBJ1-3, with unresolved D. V was pared by 0 bases and J by 2 bases, with 6 bases between. The germline V gene encodes CDR1 SGHRS and CDR2 YFSETQ. There are 14 residues in the CDR3. CDR3 loop: CASSLANAGNTIYF. CDR3 DNA: TGCGCCAGCAGCTTGGCTAATGCTGGAAACACCATATATTTT.

This clone turned up a few times. The J gene is TRBJ2-3, the V gene TRBV10-1; 7 bases agree with TRBD2. The ends lost 9 bases at V and 4 bases at J; junction bases unmatched: 4. Germline CDR1 is WNHNN and CDR2 is SYGVQD (reference sequence). There are 12 residues in the CDR3. Here the CDR3 DNA reads TGCGCCAGTCGGGGGGTCTCAGATACGCAGTATTTT. Translating gives CASRGVSDTQYF.

The chain combines TRBV20-1 with TRBJ2-1, with 8 bases lining up with TRBD2. The V gene end was trimmed by 6 bases and the J gene end by 10 bases; junction bases not matched to a gene: 17. The CDR3 has 15 amino acids. The V gene's germline CDR1 is DFQATT and CDR2 SNEGSKA (reference sequence). The CDR3 reads CSASPGLGNPGEQFF. The CDR3 DNA sequence: TGCAGTGCCAGTCCGGGACTAGGGAACCCGGGAGAGCAGTTCTTC.

This chain joins TRBV3-1 (or the pseudogene TRBV3-2) and TRBJ2-1; D might be TRBD2 (5 bases). The CDR3 runs 13 residues. CDR1 is LGHDT and CDR2 is YNNKEL in the germline V gene (reference sequence). Trimming took 1 base from V and 10 from J, leaving 11 bases between them. As DNA, the CDR3 is TGTGCCAGCAGCCAAGCCCAGCGCGGGGAGCAGTTCTTC. It yields the protein CASSQAQRGEQFF.

The chain carries TRBV7-3 and TRBJ1-1; D might be TRBD1 (6 bases). The germline V gene encodes CDR1 SGHTA and CDR2 FQGTGA. This CDR3 has 14 residues. V lost 1 base, J lost 4 bases, and 10 bases lay in between. The CDR3 loop is CASSLKQGTTEAFF. In DNA, the CDR3 is TGTGCCAGCAGCTTAAAGCAGGGGACCACTGAAGCTTTCTTT.

Relative to its sample, this clone is medium-sized (0.01 to 0.1%). The rearrangement links TRBV19 to TRBJ1-4, with 12 nucleotides matching TRBD1. V trimming: 3 bases; J trimming: 8 bases; junction bases outside the gene matches: 4. Germline CDR1 and CDR2: LNHDA and SQIVND (reference sequence). CDR3 length: 15 amino acids. The CDR3 region is CASSMGQGAREKLFF. As DNA, the CDR3 is TGTGCCAGTAGTATGGGACAGGGGGCGCGAGAAAAACTGTTTTTT.

The chain joins TRBV28 to TRBJ1-2; no clear D gene. The V and J ends lost 5 bases and 8 bases respectively, with 12 bases between them. CDR1 and CDR2 (germline): MDHEN, SYDVKM. There are 12 residues in the CDR3. CDR3 DNA sequence: TGTGCCAGCAGTCCCTTACTCTACGGCTACACCTTC. It encodes CASSPLLYGYTF.

This chain uses TRBV2 with TRBJ2-3; 8 positions agree with TRBD2. This CDR3 region has 15 residues. V was pared by 4 bases and J by 0 bases, with 3 bases of the junction left unmatched. Germline V lookup: CDR1 SNHLY, CDR2 FYNNEI. The CDR3 nucleotides read TGTGCCAGCAGTGTTACGGGGGGGAGCACAGATACGCAGTATTTT. Protein: CASSVTGGSTDTQYF.

The V gene is TRBV5-6, the J gene TRBJ1-2; D perhaps matches TRBD1 (5 bases). This CDR3 has 13 amino acids. Trimming cost V 2 bases and J 4 bases, with 9 bases left between them. Germline V gives CDR1 SGHDT, CDR2 YYEEEE. CDR3 DNA: TGTGCCAGCAGCTTACCTGACAGCTATGGCTACACCTTC. Its translation: CASSLPDSYGYTF.

The chain uses TRBV24-1 and TRBJ2-1; 10 nucleotides agree with TRBD1. The J segment lost 7 bases and the V segment lost 7 bases, leaving 0 bases of the junction unmatched. The germline CDR1 and CDR2 sequences are KGHDR and SFDVKD. CDR3 length equals 12 residues. This CDR3 reads CATRGQGNEQFF. Here the CDR3 DNA reads TGTGCCACCAGGGGACAGGGGAATGAGCAGTTCTTC.

This clone has only one observation. The genes are TRBV2 and TRBJ1-6; 8 bases agree with TRBD1. The CDR3 contains 17 residues. Germline V CDR1 and CDR2: SNHLY, FYNNEI. Trimming at V came to 5 bases and at J to 1 base, leaving 7 bases not matched to a gene. The CDR3 is CASSQDRVFSYNSPLHF. The CDR3 region has the DNA TGTGCCAGCAGTCAGGACAGGGTGTTTTCCTATAATTCACCCCTCCACTTT.

The chain carries TRBV7-9 and TRBJ2-4, with TRBD2 matching 14 bases. From germline, CDR1 is SEHNR and CDR2 FQNEAQ (reference sequence). The CDR3 covers 18 residues. Trimming at V came to 4 bases and at J to 0 bases, leaving 5 bases not matched to a gene. This chain's CDR3 is CASSSWTSGGQAKNIQYF. CDR3 sequence (DNA): TGTGCCAGCAGCTCCTGGACTAGCGGGGGGCAAGCCAAAAACATTCAGTACTTC. Full variable domain (outside the CDR3, taken from reference TRBV7-9 and TRBJ2-4): DTGVSQNPRHKITKRGQNVTFRCDPISEHNRLYWYRQTLGQGPEFLTYFQNEAQLEKSRLLSDRFSAERPKGSFSTLEIQRTEQGDSAMYLCASSSWTSGGQAKNIQYFGAGTRLSVL.